The clone carrying this T cell receptor (beta chain) occurred a few times. TCRdb fed the 5' RACE reads into MiXCR, producing one record per CDR3 protein. The sample includes fewer than 900,000 distinct CDR3 sequences, 21% seen only once; the top ten take around 4.4%. Germline V lookup: CDR1 MNHNS, CDR2 SASEGT. CDR3 size: 13 residues. Trimming removed 5 bases at V and 10 bases at J, with 15 bases between. This record belongs to a study of identical twins. These same data were also listed under a study on T cells expressing NK-cell markers.

Sequenced material: PBMCs. J is TRBJ2-1 and V is TRBV6-1; D is undetermined. The sequence was obtained from a woman between 18 and 29 years old in good health. In DNA, the CDR3 is TGTGCCAGCAGTCCCGGTACTATAACCGAGCAGTTCTTC. It encodes CASSPGTITEQFF.